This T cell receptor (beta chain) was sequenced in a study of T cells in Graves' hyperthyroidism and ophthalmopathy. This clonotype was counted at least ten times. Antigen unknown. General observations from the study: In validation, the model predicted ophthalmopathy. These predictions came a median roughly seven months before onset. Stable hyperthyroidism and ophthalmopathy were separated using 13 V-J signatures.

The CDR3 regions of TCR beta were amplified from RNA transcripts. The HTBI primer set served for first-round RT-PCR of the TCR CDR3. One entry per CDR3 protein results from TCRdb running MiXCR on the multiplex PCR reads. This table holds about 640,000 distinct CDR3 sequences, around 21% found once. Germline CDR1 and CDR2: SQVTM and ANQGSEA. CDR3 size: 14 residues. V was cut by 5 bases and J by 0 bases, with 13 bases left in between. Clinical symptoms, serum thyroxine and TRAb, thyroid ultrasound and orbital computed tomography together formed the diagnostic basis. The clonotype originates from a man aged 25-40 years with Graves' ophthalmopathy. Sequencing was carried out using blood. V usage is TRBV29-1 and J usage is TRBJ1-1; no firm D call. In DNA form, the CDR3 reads TGCAGCGTTTCCCCCATGTTAATGAACACTGAAGCTTTCTTT. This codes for CSVSPMLMNTEAFF.